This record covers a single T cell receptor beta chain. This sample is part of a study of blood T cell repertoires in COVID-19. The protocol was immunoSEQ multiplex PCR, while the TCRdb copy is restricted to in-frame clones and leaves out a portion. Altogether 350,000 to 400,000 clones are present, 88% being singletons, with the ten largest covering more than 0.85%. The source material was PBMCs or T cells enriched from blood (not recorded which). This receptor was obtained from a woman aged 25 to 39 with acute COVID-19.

CDR3 nucleotide sequence: TGTGCCACCAGTGATCCCCGAGCGGGGGGGCTTGGGGGGCAGACCCAGTACTTC. It specifies CATSDPRAGGLGGQTQYF. The chain links TRBV24-1 to TRBJ2-5; 10 bases align to TRBD2. Germline loops: CDR1 KGHDR, CDR2 SFDVKD. V lost 3 bases to trimming and J lost 6 bases; unmatched junction nucleotides: 15. The CDR3 is 18 residues long.